This T cell receptor beta chain emerged from a study of cytomegalovirus exposure and HLA in healthy donors. Study-level results: Later on, an analysis tied approximately 17,000 TCR beta sequences to HLA alleles at 0.05 false discovery rate. Reports described diagnosis of cytomegalovirus status by the classifier as highly specific and sensitive.

The PCR used 60 Vbeta and 13 Jbeta primers. Clones were sequenced by immunoSEQ multiplex PCR, and TCRdb holds only the in-frame ones, with some missing. The sample has 100,000 to 150,000 clones; about 79% are singletons. The sample holds a few counts of this clone. The antigen is undetermined. Trimming cost V 5 bases and J 0 bases, with 20 bases left between them. The V gene's germline CDR1 is PRHDT and CDR2 FYEKMQ (reference sequence). This CDR3 contains 18 residues. The receptor's source is a woman between 18 and 30 years old in good health and CMV-seropositive. The gene calls are TRBV13 and TRBJ1-3; tentative D call: TRBD1 (6 bases). Sequences were obtained from PBMCs. CDR3 bases: TGTGCCAGCAGCCCACCGGGACACGTTGGGTACTCTGGAAACACCATATATTTT. Residues: CASSPPGHVGYSGNTIYF.